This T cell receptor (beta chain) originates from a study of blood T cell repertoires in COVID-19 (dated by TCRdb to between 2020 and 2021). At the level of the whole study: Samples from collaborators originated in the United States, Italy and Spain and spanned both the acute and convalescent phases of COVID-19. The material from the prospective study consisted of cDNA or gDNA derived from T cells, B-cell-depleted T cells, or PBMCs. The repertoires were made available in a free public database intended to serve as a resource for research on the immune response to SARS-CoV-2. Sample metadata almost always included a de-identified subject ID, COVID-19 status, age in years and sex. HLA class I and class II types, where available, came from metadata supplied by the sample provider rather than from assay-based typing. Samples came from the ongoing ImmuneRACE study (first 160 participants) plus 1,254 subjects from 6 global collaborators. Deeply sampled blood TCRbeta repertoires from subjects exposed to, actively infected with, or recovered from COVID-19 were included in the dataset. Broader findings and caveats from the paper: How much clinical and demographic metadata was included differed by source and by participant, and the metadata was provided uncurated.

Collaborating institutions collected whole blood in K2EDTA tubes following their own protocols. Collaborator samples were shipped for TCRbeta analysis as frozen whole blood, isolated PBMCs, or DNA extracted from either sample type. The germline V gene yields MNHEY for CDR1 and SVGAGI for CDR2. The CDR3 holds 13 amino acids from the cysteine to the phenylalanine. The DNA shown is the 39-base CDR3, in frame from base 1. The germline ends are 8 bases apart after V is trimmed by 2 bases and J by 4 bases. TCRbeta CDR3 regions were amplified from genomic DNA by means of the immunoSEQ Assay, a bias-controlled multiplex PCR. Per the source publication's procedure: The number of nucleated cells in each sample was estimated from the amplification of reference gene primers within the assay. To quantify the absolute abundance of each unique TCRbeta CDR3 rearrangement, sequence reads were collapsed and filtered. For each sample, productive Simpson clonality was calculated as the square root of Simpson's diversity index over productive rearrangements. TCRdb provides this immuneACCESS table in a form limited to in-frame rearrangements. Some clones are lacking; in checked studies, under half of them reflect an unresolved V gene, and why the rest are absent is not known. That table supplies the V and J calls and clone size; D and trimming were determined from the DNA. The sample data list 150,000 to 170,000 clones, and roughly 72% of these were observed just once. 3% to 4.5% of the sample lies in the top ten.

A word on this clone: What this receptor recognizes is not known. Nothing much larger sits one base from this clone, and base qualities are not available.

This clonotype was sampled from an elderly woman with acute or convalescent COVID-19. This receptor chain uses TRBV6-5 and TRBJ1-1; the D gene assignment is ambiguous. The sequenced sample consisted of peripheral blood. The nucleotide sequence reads TGTGCCAGCAGTTACCTGACTGGCACTGAAGCTTTCTTT. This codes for CASSYLTGTEAFF.